This T cell receptor (beta chain) was identified in a study of neurological immune-mediated disorders. Whole-study results and caveats: When the repertoires were sorted by phylogenetic grouping, those of 18 of 34 multiple sclerosis patients ended up in one related-CDR3 cluster, a possible signature. Across subjects, no CDR3 amino acid sequence appeared in expanded clones of more than one subject, a finding that suggested private repertoires in all groups.

In its sample, this clonotype was seen many times. What it binds is not known. This CDR3 contains 14 residues. Trimming removed 3 bases from V and 10 bases from J; junction bases left unmatched: 8. Looked up from germline, CDR1 is SGHVS and CDR2 is FNYEAQ. Time point here: longitudinal time-point 1 (baseline). From 2 million PBMCs stored at -80 C, the unsorted libraries were generated. The cDNA was generated by 5'RACE with 10-nucleotide random UMIs. TCRdb analysed the 5' RACE reads with MiXCR anew, one entry per CDR3 protein. The profile shows tens of thousands of distinct CDR3 sequences, under 4% of them singletons.

The receptor comes from a woman aged 55-70 years with multiple sclerosis. What was sequenced was PBMCs. This chain connects TRBV7-6 to TRBJ2-1, with 8 bases matching TRBD2. The CDR3: CASSFLPGGAEQFF. For the CDR3, the DNA is TGTGCCAGCAGCTTCTTACCGGGGGGGGCAGAGCAGTTCTTC. Using reference TRBV7-6 and TRBJ2-1 for the parts outside the CDR3, the full variable domain is GAGVSQSPRYKVTKRGQDVALRCDPISGHVSLYWYRQALGQGPEFLTYFNYEAQQDKSGLPNDRFSAERPEGSISTLTIQRTEQRDSAMYRCASSFLPGGAEQFFGPGTRLTVL.